The 5 T cell receptor beta chains below come from one sample, sequenced in a study of cytomegalovirus exposure and HLA in healthy donors. Use of 60 Vbeta and 13 Jbeta primers characterized the PCR. Sequencing was performed with immunoSEQ multiplex PCR; in TCRdb, only in-frame clones are kept and a portion is missing. In all, the sample yields 110,000 to 150,000 clones. Input material: PBMCs. The receptors were sampled from a male donor in good health and CMV-seronegative.

The CDR3 is CASSDPPRETQYF. The CDR3 coding sequence is TGTGCCAGCAGTGACCCCCCGAGGGAGACCCAGTACTTC. V usage is TRBV2 and J usage is TRBJ2-5; no firm D call. The CDR3 loop spans 13 amino acids. Germline V CDR1 and CDR2: SNHLY, FYNNEI. Trimming removed 3 bases at V and 5 bases at J, with 10 bases between.

This chain joins TRBV29-1 and TRBJ2-5, with 14 nucleotides matching TRBD2. V dropped 4 bases and J dropped 5; count of bases not matched to a gene: 6. The V gene's germline CDR1 is SQVTM and CDR2 ANQGSEA. The CDR3 contains 15 residues. Here the CDR3 reads CSVGPRLAGGETQYF. The CDR3 region has the DNA TGCAGCGTTGGTCCCCGACTAGCGGGAGGGGAGACCCAGTACTTC.

This chain connects TRBV5-1 to TRBJ2-2; weak D call: TRBD1 (5 bases). Between the trimmed V and J ends, which lost 0 bases and 6 bases, there was a span of 15 bases. Germline V CDR1 and CDR2: SGHRS, YFSETQ. The CDR3 sequence is 16 residues long. This CDR3 reads CASSLAQGGKAGELFF. DNA for the CDR3: TGCGCCAGCAGCTTGGCCCAGGGTGGGAAAGCCGGGGAGCTGTTTTTT.

This sequence joins TRBV5-1 and TRBJ2-1; possible D gene TRBD2, 6 bases. V lost 4 bases to trimming and J lost 8 bases, with 22 bases between them. The CDR3 has 16 amino acids. Germline CDR1 reads SGHRS; CDR2 reads YFSETQ. The CDR3 here is CASSPVRRGSWDEQFF. CDR3 nucleotide sequence: TGCGCCAGCAGCCCAGTTAGACGGGGGAGTTGGGATGAGCAGTTCTTC.

The chain employs TRBV9 and TRBJ2-5; D might be TRBD2 (6 bases). Between the trimmed V and J ends, which lost 4 bases and 5 bases, there was a span of 12 bases. The CDR3 spans 13 residues. CDR1 and CDR2 from the germline V gene are SGDLS and YYNGEE. CDR3 loop: CASSPRLVETQYF. CDR3 DNA sequence: TGTGCCAGCAGCCCCCGACTAGTGGAGACCCAGTACTTC.